This T cell receptor (beta chain) was recovered during a study of beta chain features in type 1 diabetes. A single heparinised draw of roughly 120 mL on average was taken per donor. The study, taken as a whole, reports: In every one of the four CD4+ subsets, TCRB CDR3s were moderately but significantly shorter in Type 1 diabetes patients. Comparison showed that naive, central memory and Treg TCRB repertoires appeared more similar among patients than among healthy donors.

A note on this clone: Its antigen is currently unknown.

What was sequenced were expressed TCRB transcripts, since all of the isolated RNA had been reverse transcribed. Using immunoSEQ multiplex PCR, the repertoire was profiled, and TCRdb retains in-frame clones only, with some absent. Of about 53,000 clones listed, 60% to 70% are singletons. Germline CDR1 is MDHEN and CDR2 is SYDVKM. J lost 1 base, V lost 2 bases, and 12 bases had no gene match. This CDR3 has 18 amino acids. Material for sequencing was stem cell memory CD4+ T cells from blood. The receptor was derived from a woman in her 30s with type 1 diabetes. The rearrangement uses TRBV28 and TRBJ1-1, with 8 nucleotides matching TRBD1. The CDR3 loop is CASSLPRTRTGKNTEAFF. The CDR3 DNA follows: TGTGCCAGCAGTTTACCGAGAACTAGGACAGGGAAGAACACTGAAGCTTTCTTT.